A selection of T cell receptor beta chains follows, all from one sample in a study of Ad26.COV2.S vaccination and SARS-CoV-2 variants. TCRdb's copy holds only in-frame clones and misses some; the assay was immunoSEQ multiplex PCR. The sample shows about 400,000 clones, over 80% of them seen only once. The material sequenced was peripheral blood, taken in a trial of Ad26.COV2.S vaccine versus placebo. These receptors were taken from a person between 18 and 59 years old who received the Ad26.COV2.S COVID-19 vaccine or a placebo. The conserved cysteine and the conserved F or W are not part of the CDR3 here.

v_call cdr3_aa
TRBV30 ASRQGGSYGYT
TRBV7-9 ASSFPGAKNIQY
TRBV2 ASSVLILYQETQY
TRBV7-9 ASSLAEGSGYT
TRBV7-9 ASRWGQASTDTQY
TRBV19 ASRASAYGYT
TRBV7-2 ASSLLGGNQPQH
TRBV10-1 ASSPGGSGSYEQY
TRBV27 ASSLRRYGGPTVNTEAF
TRBV5-4 ASSFADRGRVSDTQY
TRBV4-1 ASSPTGVSREQY
TRBV7-9 ASSRSSYSLVETQY
TRBV6-2/TRBV6-3 ASGQGWDTQY
TRBV2 ATYRQRGISYQETQY
TRBV5-6 ASSSPRENSYEQY
TRBV6-2/TRBV6-3 ASSYGQGRTGANVLT
TRBV21-1 ASRPTCFNTEAF
TRBV6-4 ASSHWGRVQETQY
TRBV19 ASSTYGGSETQY
TRBV20-1 SASNRGKNIQY
TRBV11-2 ASTQGETQY
TRBV4-1 ASSQVGAQETNSPLH
TRBV14 ASSQETFGAGSYNEQF
TRBV3-1/TRBV3-2 ASSQDLIAGPQETQY
TRBV15 ATSRDTGYQETQY
TRBV28 ASSPYRDRSSYEQY
TRBV10-2 ASSEQGGNQPQH
TRBV5-4 ASSLAGTNQPQH
TRBV5-5 ASSFVGQGYEQY
TRBV28 ASSSGPVMVYEQY
TRBV7-9 ASSQVFSGNTIY
TRBV30 AWNADSNQPQH
TRBV28 ASSLNQPQH
TRBV19 ASSPGGIPNYEQY
TRBV7-9 ASSPSGELF
TRBV25-1 ASSARQGGLGSYNEQF
TRBV21-1 ASSSPSAAVCLRNYEQY
TRBV3-1/TRBV3-2 ASSQPGQGVYGYT
TRBV5-1 ASSRQSRTLFSYNEQF
TRBV5-1 ASSLGGEYKGTRAF
TRBV16 ASSELQENSPLH
TRBV9 ASSVDQYRGLGWEQF
TRBV2 ASSDIGLYGTQY
TRBV19 ASMVGGLTDTQY
TRBV28 ASSADREGLETEAF